A single sample is the source of the 7 T cell receptor beta chains below, sequenced in a study of beta chain features in type 1 diabetes. Study observations and caveats: Among patients with Type 1 diabetes, TCRB CDR3s were moderately but significantly shorter in every one of the four CD4+ subsets.

Expressed TCRB transcripts were sequenced because the entire RNA isolate underwent reverse transcription. Only in-frame clones appear in the TCRdb table, and some are missing; sequencing was by immunoSEQ multiplex PCR. There are 400,000 or so clones in the sample; about 12% occur only once, and about 0.01% lies in the top ten. Antigens for these TCRs are unknown. Sequencing was carried out using naive CD4+ T cells from blood. These TCRs come from a woman between 18 and 29 years old with type 1 diabetes.

The chain uses TRBV5-6 and TRBJ2-3, with D uncertain. V gave up 2 bases and J gave up 6 bases, with 4 bases separating them. Germline lookup yields CDR1 SGHDT and CDR2 YYEEEE. The CDR3 loop spans 11 amino acids. The CDR3 DNA follows: TGTGCCAGCAGCTTCCTCGATACGCAGTATTTT. Its protein is CASSFLDTQYF.

The DNA of the CDR3 is TGTGCCAGCAGCTCTGGGGGACAGGGCTACAATGAGCAGTTCTTC. It specifies CASSSGGQGYNEQFF. The chain couples TRBV7-3 to TRBJ2-1; 9 nucleotides agree with TRBD1. The CDR3 covers 15 residues. Germline V CDR1 and CDR2: SGHTA, FQGTGA. After removal of 4 bases from V and 3 bases from J, the junction contained 4 bases not matched to a gene.

The chain employs TRBV2 and TRBJ2-1; 15 positions agree with TRBD2. The CDR3 spans 15 residues. Germline CDR1 reads SNHLY; CDR2 reads FYNNEI. V lost 7 bases to trimming and J lost 7 bases; unmatched junction nucleotides: 5. The CDR3 sequence: CASTGTSGRFNEQFF. DNA of the CDR3: TGTGCCAGCACCGGGACTAGCGGGAGGTTTAATGAGCAGTTCTTC.

The chain carries TRBV5-4 and TRBJ1-1, with D maybe TRBD1 (6 bases). V lost 0 bases and J lost 5, with 14 bases in between. Per germline, CDR1 SGHNT and CDR2 YYREEE (reference sequence). This CDR3 has 15 amino acids. Written as DNA, the CDR3 is TGTGCCAGCAGCTTGGGGGGCGGGGGCAGGACTGAAGCTTTCTTT. Translated, it gives CASSLGGGGRTEAFF.

The V and J genes are TRBV5-1 and TRBJ2-1, with D perhaps TRBD2 (5 bases). The CDR3 has 14 residues. Trimming cost V 0 bases and J 3 bases, with 7 bases left between them. CDR1 and CDR2 from the germline V gene are SGHRS and YFSETQ. The CDR3 spells CASSLDGDYNEQFF. The CDR3 DNA sequence: TGCGCCAGCAGCTTGGACGGGGACTACAATGAGCAGTTCTTC.

This sequence joins TRBV5-1 and TRBJ2-3; TRBD2 matches 7 bases. The CDR3 is 18 residues long. Germline V gene data show CDR1 as SGHRS and CDR2 as YFSETQ. V lost 0 bases, J lost 1 base, and 11 bases stayed unmatched. Here the CDR3 reads CASSLVSGLVRGTDTQYF. The CDR3 nucleotides are TGCGCCAGCAGCTTGGTCTCCGGACTAGTCCGTGGCACAGATACGCAGTATTTT. Looking up the rest from reference TRBV5-1 and TRBJ2-3 gives the full variable domain: KAGVTQTPRYLIKTRGQQVTLSCSPISGHRSVSWYQQTPGQGLQFLFEYFSETQRNKGNFPGRFSGRQFSNSRSEMNVSTLELGDSALYLCASSLVSGLVRGTDTQYFGPGTRLTVL.

This clone was found a few times. The chain carries TRBV7-2 and TRBJ1-5; D gene uncertain. Germline V CDR1 and CDR2: SGHTA, FQGNSA. CDR3 size: 12 residues. V gave up 1 base and J gave up 9 bases, with 7 bases separating them. CDR3 sequence reads: CASSLEPGPQHF. CDR3 nucleotide sequence: TGTGCCAGCAGCTTAGAGCCTGGGCCCCAGCATTTT.